This entry concerns a single TCR beta chain. Here immunoSEQ multiplex PCR was the method, and the copy in TCRdb shows in-frame clones only, minus some. The table shows about 130,000 clones, with 85% occurring only once. In germline, CDR1 is LNHDA, CDR2 SQIVND (reference sequence). V lost 2 bases to trimming and J lost 6 bases, with 10 bases between them. The CDR3 length is 13 residues. The source of the sample is a study of blood T cell repertoires in COVID-19. This chain connects TRBV19 to TRBJ1-2; D may be TRBD1 (6 bases). Sequenced material: peripheral blood. This clonotype was obtained from a man at least 80 years old with active or convalescent COVID-19. CDR3 coding DNA: TGTGCCAGTAGTATAAGACAGGTCGATGGCTACACCTTC. Residues: CASSIRQVDGYTF.